The 2 T cell receptor beta chains listed next were all sequenced from one sample in a study of regulatory T cells in long-lasting Graves disease. Construction of TCR beta libraries relied on iRepertoire HTBI primers and on Arm-PCR targeting CDR3 regions. TCRdb used MiXCR to reprocess the multiplex PCR reads, holding one entry per CDR3 protein. There are around 400,000 distinct CDR3 sequences in the sample; 15% occur only once, and over 7% lies in the top ten. Time point here: newly diagnosed GD, antithyroid drugs for less than 3 months. PBMC-derived RNA was used for the TCR library. This sample was shared with a second study, whose subject was T cells in Graves' hyperthyroidism and ophthalmopathy.

The specimen was peripheral blood mononuclear cells (PBMCs), collected at new diagnosis, from a patient treated with antithyroid drugs. These receptor sequences come from a woman aged 40 to 50 with Graves disease.

This clonotype occurred a few times. The chain couples TRBV20-1 to TRBJ2-3; TRBD2 might be the D (5 bases). Germline V gene lookup returns CDR1 DFQATT and CDR2 SNEGSKA (reference sequence). The length of the CDR3 is 13 residues. V dropped 6 bases and J dropped 2 bases, with 12 bases sitting between them. CDR3 residues: CSAAGLYTDTQYF. The CDR3 bases are TGCAGTGCAGCAGGACTTTACACAGATACGCAGTATTTT.

The chain couples TRBV20-1 to TRBJ2-7; 10 bases agree with TRBD2. The V and J ends lost 6 bases and 5 bases, in that order; junction bases with no gene match: 7. Germline V CDR1 and CDR2: DFQATT, SNEGSKA (reference sequence). CDR3 length: 13 amino acids. CDR3 protein: CSANGLAEDEQYF. The CDR3 nucleotides are TGCAGTGCCAATGGACTAGCGGAGGACGAGCAGTACTTC.